Listed here is a single T cell receptor (beta chain). A much bigger clone sits one base away, suggesting this may be a read error. The data derive from a study of early T cells in non-severe SARS-CoV-2 infection. Using its own MiXCR run on the 5' RACE reads, TCRdb lists one record per CDR3 protein. Among more than 80,000 distinct CDR3 sequences listed, approximately 9.9% were seen once. This clonotype originated in an adult who was a healthcare worker with PCR-confirmed SARS-CoV-2 infection or an uninfected control (not recorded which). The sequenced material came from whole blood.

The CDR3 DNA reads as TGTGCCAACAGCTTAGAAGCGAGCACAGATACGCAGTATTTT. This sequence encodes CANSLEASTDTQYF. The rearrangement uses TRBV7-9 and TRBJ2-3; no reliable D call. Germline-derived CDR1 and CDR2 are SEHNR and FQNEAQ (reference sequence). This CDR3 has 14 amino acids. Full variable domain (remainder filled in from reference TRBV7-9 and TRBJ2-3): DTGVSQNPRHKITKRGQNVTFRCDPISEHNRLYWYRQTLGQGPEFLTYFQNEAQLEKSRLLSDRFSAERPKGSFSTLEIQRTEQGDSAMYLCANSLEASTDTQYFGPGTRLTVL.